The 5 T cell receptor beta chains below come from one sample, sequenced in a study of T cells in Graves' hyperthyroidism and ophthalmopathy. It was RNA transcripts that yielded the amplified TCR beta CDR3 regions. TCR CDR3 regions were first amplified by RT-PCR with HTBI primers. TCRdb ran MiXCR on the multiplex PCR reads and lists one entry per CDR3 protein. The sample contains fewer than 750,000 distinct CDR3 sequences, 40% to 55% of which appear only once. Sequencing used peripheral blood or thyroid tissue (not recorded which). The receptors were sampled from a woman under 30 with Graves' hyperthyroidism.

As regards this clonotype: A much larger clone differs from this one at a single base, so this may be a read error. This CDR3 fails to terminate in the conserved phenylalanine or tryptophan, so it likely reflects a read error. The chain joins TRBV7-9 to TRBJ2-7; D perhaps matches TRBD2 (6 bases). CDR1 SEHNR and CDR2 FQNEAQ come from the germline V gene (reference sequence). This CDR3 contains 15 residues. V lost 3 bases, J lost 4 bases, and 16 bases lay in between. The CDR3 DNA sequence: TGTGCCAGCAGCTTGGACCGGGAGATTGTATACGAGCAGTACCTC. This translates into CASSLDREIVYEQYL.

This clonotype was seen many times. This sequence joins TRBV29-1 and TRBJ2-2, with TRBD2 matching 11 bases. With 4 bases clipped from V and 6 bases from J, the junction kept 4 bases outside the gene matches. Germline values: CDR1 SQVTM, CDR2 ANQGSEA. The CDR3 length is 14 residues. CDR3 loop: CSVGLAGGAGELFF. The CDR3, as DNA: TGCAGCGTTGGGCTAGCGGGAGGTGCCGGGGAGCTGTTTTTT.

The table lists this clonotype with many counts. The chain employs TRBV13 and TRBJ2-6; no definite D call. V was clipped by 5 bases and J by 0 bases, with 2 bases between them. This CDR3 has 13 residues. Germline V gene lookup returns CDR1 PRHDT and CDR2 FYEKMQ (reference sequence). The CDR3 DNA reads TGTGCCAGCAGCCACTCTGGGGCCAACGTCCTGACTTTC. Translated: CASSHSGANVLTF.

This clonotype has at least ten counts. The gene calls are TRBV6-5 and TRBJ1-1; D unresolved. This CDR3 has 13 amino acids. V lost 2 bases, J lost 3 bases, and 7 bases lay in between. Germline loops: CDR1 MNHEY, CDR2 SVGAGI. The CDR3 here is CASSYAQYTEAFF. The CDR3 coding sequence is TGTGCCAGCAGTTACGCCCAGTACACTGAAGCTTTCTTT.

V is TRBV7-2 and J is TRBJ2-5, with TRBD1 as a possible D gene (6 bases). The CDR3 has 19 residues. The V gene's germline CDR1 is SGHTA and CDR2 FQGNSA. Trimming shortened V by 2 bases and J by 0 bases, and 22 bases separated the two germline ends. As DNA, the CDR3 is TGTGCCAGCAGCTTATACCCCCCCCCGGGACACAAGTACCAAGAGACCCAGTACTTC. Amino acids: CASSLYPPPGHKYQETQYF.